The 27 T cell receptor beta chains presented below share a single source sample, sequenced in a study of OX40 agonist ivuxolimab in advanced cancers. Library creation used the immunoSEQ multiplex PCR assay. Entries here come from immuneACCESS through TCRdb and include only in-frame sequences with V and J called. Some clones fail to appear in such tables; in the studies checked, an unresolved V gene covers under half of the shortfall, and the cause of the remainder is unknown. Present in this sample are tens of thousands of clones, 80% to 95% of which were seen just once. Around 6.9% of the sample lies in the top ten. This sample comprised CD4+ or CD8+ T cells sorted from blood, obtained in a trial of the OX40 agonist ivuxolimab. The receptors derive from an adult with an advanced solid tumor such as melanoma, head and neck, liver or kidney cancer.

The CDR3 sequence: CASSTPGPPNSYEQYF. CDR3 coding DNA: TGTGCCAGCAGTACGCCGGGACCTCCGAACTCCTACGAGCAGTACTTC. The chain combines TRBV28 with TRBJ2-5; D may match TRBD1 or TRBD2 (5 bases each). The J call may be mistaken, given a closer DNA end match to TRBJ2-7. This CDR3 is 16 amino acids long. Germline V gene sequence: CDR1 MDHEN, CDR2 SYDVKM.

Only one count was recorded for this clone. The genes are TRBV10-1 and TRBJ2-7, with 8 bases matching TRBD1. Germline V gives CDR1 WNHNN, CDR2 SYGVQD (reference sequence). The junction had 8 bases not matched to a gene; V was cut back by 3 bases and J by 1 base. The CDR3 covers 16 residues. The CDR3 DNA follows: TGCGCCAGCAGTGAAAACCCCAGGGGGCTGTCCTACGAGCAGTACTTC. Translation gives CASSENPRGLSYEQYF.

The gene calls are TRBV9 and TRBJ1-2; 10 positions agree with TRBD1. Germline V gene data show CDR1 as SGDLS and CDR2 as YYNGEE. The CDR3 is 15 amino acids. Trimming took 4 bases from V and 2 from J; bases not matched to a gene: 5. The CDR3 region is CASSIGTGDNYGYTF. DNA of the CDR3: TGTGCCAGCAGCATCGGGACAGGGGACAACTATGGCTACACCTTC.

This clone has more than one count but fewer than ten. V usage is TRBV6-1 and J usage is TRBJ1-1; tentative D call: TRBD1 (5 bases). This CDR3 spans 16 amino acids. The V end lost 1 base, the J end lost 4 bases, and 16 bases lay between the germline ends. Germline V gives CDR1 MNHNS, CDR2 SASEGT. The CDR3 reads CASSEDPQPGGTEAFF. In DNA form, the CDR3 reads TGTGCCAGCAGTGAAGACCCACAGCCCGGGGGCACTGAAGCTTTCTTT.

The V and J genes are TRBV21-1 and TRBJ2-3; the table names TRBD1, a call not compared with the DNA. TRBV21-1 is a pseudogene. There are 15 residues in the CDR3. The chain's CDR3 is CASSKRHRDTDTQYF. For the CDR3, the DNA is TGTGCCAGCAGCAAACGCCACAGGGACACAGATACGCAGTATTTT.

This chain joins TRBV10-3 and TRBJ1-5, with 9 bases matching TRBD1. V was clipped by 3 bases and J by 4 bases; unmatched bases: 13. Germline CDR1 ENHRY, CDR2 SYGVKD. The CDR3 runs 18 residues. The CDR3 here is CAISESSGLGQGNQPQHF. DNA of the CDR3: TGTGCCATCAGTGAATCCTCGGGGCTGGGACAGGGAAATCAGCCCCAGCATTTT.

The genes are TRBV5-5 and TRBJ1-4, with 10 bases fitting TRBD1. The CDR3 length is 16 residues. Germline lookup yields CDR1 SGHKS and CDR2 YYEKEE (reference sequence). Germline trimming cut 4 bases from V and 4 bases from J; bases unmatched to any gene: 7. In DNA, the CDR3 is TGTGCCAGCAGCACCGGACAGGGGGTACATAATGAAAAACTGTTTTTT. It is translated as CASSTGQGVHNEKLFF.

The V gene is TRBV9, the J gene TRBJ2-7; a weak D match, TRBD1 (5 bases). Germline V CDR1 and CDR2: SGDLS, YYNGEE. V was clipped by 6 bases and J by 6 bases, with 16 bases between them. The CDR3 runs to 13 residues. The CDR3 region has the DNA TGTGCCAGCAACATTCCAGGGTTTGGCGAGCAGTACTTC. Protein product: CASNIPGFGEQYF. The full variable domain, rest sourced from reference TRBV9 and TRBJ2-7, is DSGVTQTPKHLITATGQRVTLRCSPRSGDLSVYWYQQSLDQGLQFLIQYYNGEERAKGNILERFSAQQFPDLHSELNLSSLELGDSALYFCASNIPGFGEQYFGPGTRLTVT.

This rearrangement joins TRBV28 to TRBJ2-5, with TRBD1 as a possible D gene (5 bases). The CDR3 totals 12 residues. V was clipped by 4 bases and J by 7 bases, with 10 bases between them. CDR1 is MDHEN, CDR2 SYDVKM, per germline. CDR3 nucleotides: TGTGCCAGCAGTTGGGGCGATAGGACCCAGTACTTC. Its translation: CASSWGDRTQYF.

CDR3 sequence reads: CASSWVNRGQTEAFF. CDR3 nucleotide sequence: TGTGCCAGCAGCTGGGTTAACAGGGGCCAGACTGAAGCTTTCTTT. V gene TRBV5-6 combines with J gene TRBJ1-1; 7 bases line up with TRBD1. V was clipped by 3 bases and J by 5 bases; unmatched bases: 10. From germline, CDR1 is SGHDT and CDR2 YYEEEE. The CDR3 length is 15 residues.

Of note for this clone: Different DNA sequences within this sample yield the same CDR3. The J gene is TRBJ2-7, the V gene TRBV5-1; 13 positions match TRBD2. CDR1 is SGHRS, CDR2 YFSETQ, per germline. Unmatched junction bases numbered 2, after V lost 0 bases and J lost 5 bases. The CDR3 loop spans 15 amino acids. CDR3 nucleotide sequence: TGCGCCAGCAGCTTGGGGACTAGCGGGAGTCACGAGCAGTACTTC. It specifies CASSLGTSGSHEQYF.

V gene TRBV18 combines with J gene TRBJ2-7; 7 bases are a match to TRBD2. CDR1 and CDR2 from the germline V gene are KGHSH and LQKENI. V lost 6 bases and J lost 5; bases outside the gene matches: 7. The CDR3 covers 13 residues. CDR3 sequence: CASSPAGFDEQYF. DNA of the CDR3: TGTGCCAGCTCTCCAGCGGGATTCGACGAGCAGTACTTC.

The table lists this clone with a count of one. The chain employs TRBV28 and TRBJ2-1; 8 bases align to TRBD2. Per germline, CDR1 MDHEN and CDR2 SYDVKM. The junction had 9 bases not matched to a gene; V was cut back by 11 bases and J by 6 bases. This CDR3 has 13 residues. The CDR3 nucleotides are TGTGCCGCGGGGCGGGAGGCCCCCAATGAGCAGTTCTTC. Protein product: CAAGREAPNEQFF.

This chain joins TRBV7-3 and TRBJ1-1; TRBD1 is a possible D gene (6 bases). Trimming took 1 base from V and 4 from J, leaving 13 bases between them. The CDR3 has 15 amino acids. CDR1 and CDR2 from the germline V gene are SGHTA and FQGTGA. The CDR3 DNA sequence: TGTGCCAGCAGCTTAATGGGGGGCGTCGGCACTGAAGCTTTCTTT. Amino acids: CASSLMGGVGTEAFF.

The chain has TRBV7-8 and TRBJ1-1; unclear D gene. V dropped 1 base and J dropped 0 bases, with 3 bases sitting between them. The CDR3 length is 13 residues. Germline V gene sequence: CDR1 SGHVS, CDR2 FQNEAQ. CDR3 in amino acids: CASSLDLNTEAFF. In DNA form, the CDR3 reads TGTGCCAGCAGCTTAGATCTGAACACTGAAGCTTTCTTT.

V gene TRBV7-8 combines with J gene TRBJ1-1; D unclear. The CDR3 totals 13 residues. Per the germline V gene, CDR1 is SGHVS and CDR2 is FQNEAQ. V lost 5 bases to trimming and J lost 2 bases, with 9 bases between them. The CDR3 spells CASSPFLNTEAFF. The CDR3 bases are TGTGCCAGCAGCCCCTTTTTAAACACTGAAGCTTTCTTT.

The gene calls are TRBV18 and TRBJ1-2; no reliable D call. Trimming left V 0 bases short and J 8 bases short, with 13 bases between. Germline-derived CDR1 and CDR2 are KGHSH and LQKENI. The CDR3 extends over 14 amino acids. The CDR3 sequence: CASSPPSRLPGYTF. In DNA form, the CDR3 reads TGTGCCAGCTCACCACCGAGCCGACTACCGGGCTACACCTTC.

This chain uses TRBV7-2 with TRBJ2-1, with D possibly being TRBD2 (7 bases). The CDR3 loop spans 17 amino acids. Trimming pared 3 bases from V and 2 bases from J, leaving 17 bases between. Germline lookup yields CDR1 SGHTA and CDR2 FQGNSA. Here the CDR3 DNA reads TGTGCCAGCAGCTTCTTTGAGGGAGGGGGACCCTACAATGAGCAGTTCTTC. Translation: CASSFFEGGGPYNEQFF.

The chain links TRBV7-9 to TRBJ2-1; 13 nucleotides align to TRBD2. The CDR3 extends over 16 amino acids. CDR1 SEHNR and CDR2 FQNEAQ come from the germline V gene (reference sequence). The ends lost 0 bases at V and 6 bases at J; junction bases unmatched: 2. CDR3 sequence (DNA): TGTGCCAGCAGCTTAGCCCGGACTAGCGGGAGCAATGAGCAGTTCTTC. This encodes CASSLARTSGSNEQFF.

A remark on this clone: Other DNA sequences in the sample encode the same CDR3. As DNA, the CDR3 is TGTGCCAGCAGCGGACAGTTGAACACTGAAGCTTTCTTT. Encoded protein: CASSGQLNTEAFF. V and J are TRBV6-1 and TRBJ1-1, with D perhaps TRBD1 (6 bases). This CDR3 is 13 amino acids long. Per germline, CDR1 MNHNS and CDR2 SASEGT. V lost 6 bases, J lost 0 bases, and 8 bases lay in between.

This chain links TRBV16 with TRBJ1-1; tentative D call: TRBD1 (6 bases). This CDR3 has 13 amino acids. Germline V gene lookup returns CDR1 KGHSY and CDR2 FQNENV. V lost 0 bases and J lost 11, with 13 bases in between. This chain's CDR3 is CASSQSGGQSAFF. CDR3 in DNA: TGTGCCAGCAGCCAATCGGGGGGGCAGTCGGCTTTCTTT. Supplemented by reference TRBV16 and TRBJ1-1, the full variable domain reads GEEVAQTPKHLVRGEGQKAKLYCAPIKGHSYVFWYQQVLKNEFKFLISFQNENVFDETGMPKERFSAKCLPNSPCSLEIQATKLEDSAVYFCASSQSGGQSAFFGQGTRLTVV.

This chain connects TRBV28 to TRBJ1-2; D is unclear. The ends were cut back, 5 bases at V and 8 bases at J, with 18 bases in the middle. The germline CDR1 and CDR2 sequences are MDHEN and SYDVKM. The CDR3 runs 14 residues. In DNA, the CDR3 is TGTGCCAGCAGTCTCGGACCCCCGCTGGTGGGCTACACCTTC. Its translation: CASSLGPPLVGYTF.

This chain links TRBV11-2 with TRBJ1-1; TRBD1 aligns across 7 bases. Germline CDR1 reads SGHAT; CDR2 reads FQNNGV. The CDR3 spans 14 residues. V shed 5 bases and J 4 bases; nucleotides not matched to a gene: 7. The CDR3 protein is CASSPQGGSTEAFF. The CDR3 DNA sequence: TGTGCCAGCAGCCCCCAGGGGGGTAGCACTGAAGCTTTCTTT.

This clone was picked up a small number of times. Here the CDR3 DNA reads TGTGCCAGTAGTGACCGGGGGGATCTAGCCAAAAACATTCAGTACTTC. Its protein product is CASSDRGDLAKNIQYF. The V and J genes are TRBV19 and TRBJ2-4, with TRBD2 matching over 7 bases. The CDR3 loop spans 16 amino acids. With V trimmed by 5 bases and J by 0 bases, 7 bases remained unmatched. CDR1 is LNHDA and CDR2 is SQIVND in the germline V gene (reference sequence).

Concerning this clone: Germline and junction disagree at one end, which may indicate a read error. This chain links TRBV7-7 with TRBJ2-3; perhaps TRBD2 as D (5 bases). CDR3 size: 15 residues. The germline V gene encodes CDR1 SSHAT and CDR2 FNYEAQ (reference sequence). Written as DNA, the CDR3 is TGTGCTAGCAGCTCACTGGGCGGGAGCACAGATACGCAGTATTTT. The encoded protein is CASSSLGGSTDTQYF.

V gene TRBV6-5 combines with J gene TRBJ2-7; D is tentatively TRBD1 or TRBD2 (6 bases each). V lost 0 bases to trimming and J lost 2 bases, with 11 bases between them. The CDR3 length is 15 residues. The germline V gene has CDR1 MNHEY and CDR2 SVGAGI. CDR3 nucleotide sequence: TGTGCCAGCAGTTACTCTAGGGGGGCCCCCTACGAGCAGTACTTC. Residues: CASSYSRGAPYEQYF.

CDR3 protein: CASSLSLTSTDTQYF. CDR3 nucleotides: TGTGCCAGCAGCTTATCATTAACTAGCACAGATACGCAGTATTTT. The chain is built from TRBV7-9 and TRBJ2-3; D call uncertain. Germline V gene lookup returns CDR1 SEHNR and CDR2 FQNEAQ (reference sequence). There are 15 residues in the CDR3. V lost 2 bases to trimming and J lost 0 bases, with 9 bases between them.